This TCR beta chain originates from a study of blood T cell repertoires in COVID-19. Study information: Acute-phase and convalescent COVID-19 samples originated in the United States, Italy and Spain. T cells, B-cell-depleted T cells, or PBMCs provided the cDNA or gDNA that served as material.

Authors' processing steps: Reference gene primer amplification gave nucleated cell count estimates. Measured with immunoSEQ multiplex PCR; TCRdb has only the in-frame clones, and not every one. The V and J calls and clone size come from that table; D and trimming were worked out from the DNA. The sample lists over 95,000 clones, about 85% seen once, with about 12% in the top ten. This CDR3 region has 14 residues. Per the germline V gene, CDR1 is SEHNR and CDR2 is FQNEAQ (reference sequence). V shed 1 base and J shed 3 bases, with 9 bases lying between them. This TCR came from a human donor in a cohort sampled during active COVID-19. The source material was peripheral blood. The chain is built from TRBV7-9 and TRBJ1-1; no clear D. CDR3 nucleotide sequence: TGTGCCAGCAGCTTAGTAGGCGGATACACTGAAGCTTTCTTT. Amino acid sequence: CASSLVGGYTEAFF.